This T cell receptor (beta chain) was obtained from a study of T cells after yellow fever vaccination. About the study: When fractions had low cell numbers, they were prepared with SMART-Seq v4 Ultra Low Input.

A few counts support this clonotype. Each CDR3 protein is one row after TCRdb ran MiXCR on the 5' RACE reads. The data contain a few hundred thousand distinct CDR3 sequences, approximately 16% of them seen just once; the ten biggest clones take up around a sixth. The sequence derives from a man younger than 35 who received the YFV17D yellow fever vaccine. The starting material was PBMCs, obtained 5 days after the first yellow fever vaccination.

Written as DNA, the CDR3 is TGTGCCATCCCGGACACCCAAGAGACCCAGTACTTC. It is translated as CAIPDTQETQYF. The gene calls are TRBV2 and TRBJ2-5; TRBD1 might be the D (5 bases). The CDR3 has 12 residues. Germline values: CDR1 SNHLY, CDR2 FYNNEI. Trimming removed 10 bases from V and 1 base from J, with 10 bases in between.